A selection of T cell receptor beta chains follows, all from one sample in a study of human T cells and chemical hapten exposure. TCRdb analysed the RACE reads with MiXCR anew, one entry per CDR3 protein. The sample includes about 54,000 distinct CDR3 sequences, 7.5% to 10% of them seen just once. The sequencing used whole blood, collected in connection with sensitization to the hapten diphenylcyclopropenone (DPC). The receptor source for this set is a woman aged 50 to 65 with alopecia areata. Some clones in this sample may be carry-over from other donors' samples. The CDR3 runs from the conserved cysteine through the conserved F or W. Each record gives: clone size, D gene, V gene, J gene, CDR3 protein, CDR3 DNA. D genes are given only for firm matches. Rows give clone size only sometimes, using once, few, many, or a class for an expanded clone.

>-|-|TRBV5-1|TRBJ1-2
CASSSQQGSGGYTF
TGCGCCAGCAGCTCCCAACAGGGCTCCGGTGGCTACACCTTC
>few|-|TRBV5-4|TRBJ2-2
CASSPTGILNTGELFF
TGTGCCAGCAGCCCAACAGGAATACTGAACACCGGGGAGCTGTTTTTT
>-|-|TRBV5-4|TRBJ1-1
CASSFDVGGNTEAFF
TGTGCCAGCAGTTTCGACGTGGGGGGTAACACTGAAGCTTTCTTT
>many|-|TRBV18|TRBJ1-3
CASSPREGPSSGNTIYF
TGTGCCAGCTCACCACGGGAGGGGCCAAGCTCTGGAAACACCATATATTTT
>few|-|TRBV6-4|TRBJ2-3
CASSDETGTLRNTQYF
TGTGCCAGCAGTGACGAAACAGGCACGCTACGGAATACGCAGTATTTT
>-|-|TRBV19|TRBJ2-1
CASSMAGRYNEQFF
TGTGCCAGTAGTATGGCGGGGAGATACAATGAGCAGTTCTTC
>many|-|TRBV18|TRBJ2-7
CASSLSSAYGQYF
TGTGCCAGCTCCCTATCGAGCGCGTACGGGCAGTACTTC
>many|TRBD2|TRBV10-3|TRBJ2-3
CAISESSGGLSTDTQYF
TGTGCCATCAGTGAGTCTAGCGGGGGCCTAAGCACAGATACGCAGTATTTT
>-|-|TRBV12-3/TRBV12-4|TRBJ2-1
CASSLAPRSKFF
TGTGCCAGCAGTTTAGCGCCAAGGTCCAAGTTCTTC
>-|-|TRBV7-9|TRBJ2-7
CASSLVGRRPDEQYF
TGTGCCAGCAGCTTAGTTGGTCGGAGACCCGACGAGCAGTACTTC
>few|-|TRBV18|TRBJ1-1
CASSPPGGAPNTEAFF
TGTGCCAGCTCACCACCTGGGGGGGCCCCGAACACTGAAGCTTTCTTT
>many|-|TRBV4-3|TRBJ2-2
CASSQERAVNTGELFF
TGCGCCAGCAGCCAAGAACGAGCGGTGAACACCGGGGAGCTGTTTTTT
>few|TRBD1|TRBV7-2|TRBJ2-1
CASSLHGTGNFYEQFF
TGTGCCAGCAGCTTACACGGGACAGGAAATTTCTATGAGCAGTTCTTC
>few|-|TRBV6-6|TRBJ2-2
CASTTTGELFF
TGTGCCAGCACGACCACCGGGGAGCTGTTTTTT
>-|-|TRBV3-1|TRBJ1-3
CASSQETRYSGNTIYF
TGTGCCAGCAGCCAAGAAACCCGCTACTCTGGAAACACCATATATTTT
>many|-|TRBV4-2|TRBJ1-3
CASSLRTDVDTIYF
TGTGCCAGCAGCCTTCGGACGGACGTAGACACCATATATTTT
>many|-|TRBV6-2/TRBV6-3|TRBJ1-1
CASSYFLGNTEAFF
TGTGCCAGCAGTTACTTTCTGGGAAACACTGAAGCTTTCTTT
>-|-|TRBV29-1|TRBJ1-1
CSVGGRGQTEAFF
TGCAGCGTTGGTGGTCGAGGACAGACTGAAGCTTTCTTT
>-|-|TRBV18|TRBJ1-2
CASSPLEGRANYGYTF
TGTGCCAGCTCACCACTCGAGGGCAGGGCTAACTATGGCTACACCTTC
>few|-|TRBV7-9|TRBJ1-1
CASSLSSYTEAFF
TGTGCCAGCAGCCTGAGCTCTTACACTGAAGCTTTCTTT
>few|-|TRBV20-1|TRBJ2-3
CSQGGGSRTDTQYF
TGCAGTCAAGGGGGCGGGAGCCGTACAGATACGCAGTATTTT
>few|TRBD1|TRBV28|TRBJ1-2
CASSSAGTGGLGYTF
TGTGCCAGCAGTTCTGCCGGGACAGGGGGGCTTGGCTACACCTTC
>-|TRBD1|TRBV4-2|TRBJ2-7
CASSQEGQSTYEQYF
TGTGCCAGCAGCCAAGAGGGACAGAGTACCTACGAGCAGTACTTC
>-|-|TRBV7-6|TRBJ2-1
CASSRSTGNNEQFF
TGTGCCAGCAGCCGATCGACTGGCAACAATGAGCAGTTCTTC
>many|-|TRBV6-2/TRBV6-3|TRBJ2-1
CASSFYYLSYNEQFF
TGTGCCAGCAGTTTTTACTACCTCTCCTACAATGAGCAGTTCTTC
>few|-|TRBV4-3|TRBJ2-2
CASSLTHTGELFF
TGCGCCAGCAGCCTCACACACACCGGGGAGCTGTTTTTT
>-|-|TRBV4-3|TRBJ1-6
CASSQDDSNSPLHF
TGCGCCAGCAGCCAAGATGACAGTAATTCACCCCTCCACTTT
>few|TRBD2|TRBV28|TRBJ2-3
CASSQASSGNTDTQYF
TGTGCCAGCAGTCAAGCCTCTAGCGGGAACACAGATACGCAGTATTTT
>-|TRBD1|TRBV7-2|TRBJ2-7
CASSSTGTSYEQYF
TGTGCCAGCAGCTCGACAGGGACATCCTACGAGCAGTACTTC
>-|-|TRBV7-9|TRBJ2-5
CASSPGTQETQYF
TGTGCCAGCAGCCCGGGAACCCAAGAGACCCAGTACTTC
>many|-|TRBV3-1|TRBJ1-1
CASSHVGTLNTEAFF
TGTGCCAGCAGCCATGTGGGGACATTGAACACTGAAGCTTTCTTT
>many|TRBD1|TRBV20-1|TRBJ1-1
CSAIPGTGVNTEAFF
TGCAGTGCCATACCGGGGACAGGAGTTAACACTGAAGCTTTCTTT
>few|-|TRBV5-1|TRBJ2-7
CASSFDSGSRYEQYF
TGCGCCAGCAGCTTCGATAGCGGATCGCGCTACGAGCAGTACTTC
>many|-|TRBV6-1|TRBJ1-1
CASPTDLVGEAFF
TGTGCCAGCCCGACAGACCTTGTGGGAGAAGCTTTCTTT
>many|-|TRBV5-5|TRBJ1-6
CASSLVSSMARNSPLHF
TGTGCCAGCAGCTTGGTCTCTTCGATGGCCCGAAATTCACCCCTCCACTTT
>many|-|TRBV5-5|TRBJ2-7
CASSPDPYEQYF
TGTGCCAGCAGCCCGGATCCCTACGAGCAGTACTTC
>many|TRBD2|TRBV6-5|TRBJ2-3
CASSYSPSGNTDTQYF
TGTGCCAGCAGTTACTCGCCTAGCGGTAACACAGATACGCAGTATTTT
>many|TRBD2|TRBV7-9|TRBJ2-3
CASSYTSGRASASTDTQYF
TGTGCCAGCAGCTACACTAGCGGGAGGGCCTCAGCTAGCACAGATACGCAGTATTTT
>many|-|TRBV9|TRBJ2-5
CASSAQGQETQYF
TGTGCCAGCAGCGCTCAGGGACAAGAGACCCAGTACTTC
>many|TRBD1|TRBV11-2|TRBJ2-7
CASSLDLGTGNEYF
TGTGCCAGCAGCTTAGATCTTGGGACAGGGAACGAGTACTTC
>many|-|TRBV7-2|TRBJ1-3
CASSLVSGTGNTIYF
TGTGCCAGCAGCTTAGTTTCGGGTACGGGAAACACCATATATTTT
>-|TRBD1|TRBV6-1|TRBJ2-3
CASSGRQGSTDTQYF
TGTGCCAGCAGTGGACGACAGGGTAGCACAGATACGCAGTATTTT
>-|-|TRBV5-1|TRBJ2-3
CASSPRIDTQYF
TGCGCCAGCAGCCCGCGGATAGATACGCAGTATTTT
>many|-|TRBV11-3|TRBJ1-4
CASSLQRRREKLFF
TGTGCCAGCAGCTTACAGCGGAGGAGAGAAAAACTGTTTTTT
>-|TRBD2|TRBV7-9|TRBJ2-1
CASSLAALAGHNEQFF
TGTGCCAGCAGCTTAGCGGCCCTAGCGGGCCACAATGAGCAGTTCTTC
>few|TRBD1|TRBV28|TRBJ1-6
CASSLYNRGQWNSPLHF
TGTGCCAGCAGTTTGTACAATAGGGGACAGTGGAATTCACCCCTCCACTTT
>-|TRBD2|TRBV12-3/TRBV12-4|TRBJ2-7
CASRGGGMDEQYF
TGTGCCAGTCGCGGGGGTGGTATGGACGAGCAGTACTTC
>few|TRBD1|TRBV9|TRBJ2-3
CASSLQGVRTDTQYF
TGTGCCAGCAGCTTACAGGGGGTTCGCACAGATACGCAGTATTTT
>many|-|TRBV21-1|TRBJ1-6
CATHTSFYNSPLHF
TGTGCCACGCACACATCCTTCTATAATTCACCCCTCCACTTT
>-|-|TRBV28|TRBJ2-2
CASSFPSGTGELFF
TGTGCCAGCAGTTTCCCTTCTGGCACCGGGGAGCTGTTTTTT
>-|TRBD1|TRBV5-4|TRBJ2-3
CASSGKQGSTDTQYF
TGTGCCAGCAGCGGAAAACAGGGGAGCACAGATACGCAGTATTTT
>few|-|TRBV11-2|TRBJ2-1
CASSLAGRLPYNEQFF
TGTGCCAGCAGCTTAGCCGGCAGGCTTCCTTACAATGAGCAGTTCTTC
>many|-|TRBV4-1|TRBJ1-4
CASSQDAGRREKLFF
TGCGCCAGCAGCCAAGATGCAGGGAGGCGTGAAAAACTGTTTTTT
>few|-|TRBV12-3/TRBV12-4|TRBJ2-7
CASSFLAPGVYEQYF
TGTGCCAGCAGTTTCTTAGCTCCCGGAGTCTACGAGCAGTACTTC
>many|TRBD1|TRBV3-1|TRBJ1-6
CASSQVHRGSSPLHF
TGTGCCAGCAGCCAAGTACACAGGGGGTCTTCACCCCTCCACTTT
>-|-|TRBV28|TRBJ2-7
CASSSHRQSCF
TGTGCCAGCAGTTCACACCGACAGTCCTGCTTC
>many|-|TRBV11-2|TRBJ2-2
CASSQVKNTGELFF
TGTGCCAGCAGTCAAGTGAAGAACACCGGGGAGCTGTTTTTT
>few|-|TRBV12-3/TRBV12-4|TRBJ1-3
CASSQHESSGNTIYF
TGTGCCAGCAGTCAACACGAGAGCTCTGGAAACACCATATATTTT
>many|-|TRBV5-4|TRBJ2-5
CASSLAVAVQETQYF
TGTGCCAGCAGCTTGGCTGTAGCAGTCCAAGAGACCCAGTACTTC